The 20 T cell receptor beta chains listed next were all sequenced from one sample in a study of OX40 agonist ivuxolimab in advanced cancers. The assay was immunoSEQ multiplex PCR, and TCRdb's table has in-frame clones only and misses some. This table has 25,000 or so clones, roughly 85% appearing once. The starting material was CD4+ or CD8+ T cells sorted from blood, obtained in a trial of the OX40 agonist ivuxolimab. The receptors were gathered from an adult with an advanced solid tumor such as melanoma, head and neck, liver or kidney cancer.

The chain uses TRBV10-3 and TRBJ2-5, with D perhaps matching TRBD2 (5 bases). Trimming took 4 bases from V and 5 from J, leaving 11 bases between them. This CDR3 is built from 13 residues. From germline, CDR1 is ENHRY and CDR2 SYGVKD. The CDR3 region has the DNA TGTGCCATCAGTGGAGGGCAGGTGGAGACCCAGTACTTC. This gives the protein CAISGGQVETQYF.

This clone was seen a single time. This chain connects TRBV5-8 to TRBJ2-1; 9 positions agree with TRBD2. After removal of 2 bases from V and 10 bases from J, the junction contained 7 bases not matched to a gene. The CDR3 length is 14 residues. The germline CDR1 and CDR2 sequences are SGHTS and YDEGEE. Here the CDR3 DNA reads TGTGCCAGCAGCTTCCTAGCGGGGCTCCAAGAGCAGTTCTTC. Protein product: CASSFLAGLQEQFF.

V and J are TRBV5-4 and TRBJ2-7; D ambiguous. In germline, CDR1 is SGHNT, CDR2 YYREEE (reference sequence). V gave up 4 bases and J gave up 3 bases, with 14 bases separating them. The length of the CDR3 is 14 residues. The DNA of the CDR3 is TGTGCCAGCAGCCCCTCGGAAAACTACTACGAGCAGTACTTC. It translates to CASSPSENYYEQYF.

The chain couples TRBV15 to TRBJ1-3; 9 positions match TRBD1. The germline CDR1 and CDR2 sequences are LNHNV and YYDKDF (reference sequence). The ends lost 1 base at V and 7 bases at J; junction bases unmatched: 8. This CDR3 has 16 amino acids. The DNA for the CDR3 is TGTGCCACCAGCAGAGTCGGGGAACAGGGGGCGAACACCATATATTTT. It specifies CATSRVGEQGANTIYF.

Here the CDR3 reads CASSDPSGGNQPQHF. In DNA, the CDR3 is TGTGCCAGCAGTGATCCCTCGGGTGGGAATCAGCCCCAGCATTTT. V and J are TRBV25-1 and TRBJ1-5, with D unresolved. The CDR3 runs 15 residues. Looked up from germline, CDR1 is MGHDK and CDR2 is SYGVNS. Trimming stripped 3 bases from V and 4 bases from J, with 13 bases between. The variable domain in full, with the rest retrieved from reference TRBV25-1 and TRBJ1-5, is EADIYQTPRYLVIGTGKKITLECSQTMGHDKMYWYQQDPGMELHLIHYSYGVNSTEKGDLSSESTVSRIRTEHFPLTLESARPSHTSQYLCASSDPSGGNQPQHFGDGTRLSIL.

V usage is TRBV6-6 and J usage is TRBJ1-4; D gene ambiguous. Germline V lookup: CDR1 MNHNY, CDR2 SVGAGI (reference sequence). Trimming cost V 2 bases and J 6 bases, with 7 bases left between them. The CDR3 loop spans 13 amino acids. CDR3 sequence reads: CASSYARDEKLFF. The DNA of the CDR3 is TGTGCCAGCAGTTACGCCCGGGATGAAAAACTGTTTTTT.

V and J are TRBV13 and TRBJ1-3; the D is unclear. Between the trimmed V and J ends, which lost 2 bases and 3 bases, there was a span of 14 bases. Germline CDR1 PRHDT, CDR2 FYEKMQ (reference sequence). The CDR3 totals 16 residues. The CDR3, as DNA: TGTGCCAGCAGCTTACAGGAGAATAACGTTGGAAACACCATATATTTT. Encoded protein: CASSLQENNVGNTIYF. Variable domain in full (rest from reference TRBV13 and TRBJ1-3): AAGVIQSPRHLIKEKRETATLKCYPIPRHDTVYWYQQGPGQDPQFLISFYEKMQSDKGSIPDRFSAQQFSDYHSELNMSSLELGDSALYFCASSLQENNVGNTIYFGEGSWLTVV.

The rearrangement links TRBV21-1 to TRBJ2-7; the table gives TRBD2 as D, unverified against the DNA. TRBV21-1 counts as a pseudogene. CDR3 length: 21 residues. The CDR3 sequence: CASSNGPAASLQLAESYEQYF. In DNA, the CDR3 is TGTGCCAGCAGCAATGGACCCGCTGCCTCACTTCAACTAGCGGAGTCCTACGAGCAGTACTTC.

This clone was detected only a few times. V and J are TRBV6-1 and TRBJ2-7; the match to TRBD1 covers 9 bases. The CDR3 is made up of 14 amino acids. The ends lost 7 bases at V and 5 bases at J; junction bases unmatched: 9. The germline CDR1 and CDR2 sequences are MNHNS and SASEGT. The CDR3 DNA reads TGTGCCAGCATCGGAGGGACAGGGTCTGACGAGCAGTACTTC. As protein: CASIGGTGSDEQYF.

The J gene is TRBJ2-7, the V gene TRBV30; perhaps D is TRBD1 or TRBD2 (5 bases each). Trimming removed 3 bases from V and 8 bases from J, with 14 bases in between. The CDR3 contains 12 residues. The germline CDR1 and CDR2 sequences are GTSNPN and SVGIG (reference sequence). For the CDR3, the DNA is TGTGCCTGGAGCGATACGGGGCGCCAGCAGTACTTC. Translated, it gives CAWSDTGRQQYF.

As to this clone: One end of the junction fails to match germline, which may point to a read error. The rearrangement joins TRBV7-8 to TRBJ1-2; D unresolved. The CDR3 length is 15 residues. Germline V gene sequence: CDR1 SGHVS, CDR2 FQNEAQ. The CDR3 bases are TGTGCCGGCAGCTTAGCGGGGAGGACGGGCTATGGCTACACCTTC. This sequence encodes CAGSLAGRTGYGYTF.

This CDR3 is CASSHAVGSYNEQFF. The CDR3 coding sequence is TGCGCCAGCAGCCATGCCGTGGGATCCTACAATGAGCAGTTCTTC. This sequence joins TRBV4-1 and TRBJ2-1; D remains unclear. CDR3 length equals 15 residues. Germline CDR1 is MGHRA and CDR2 is YSYEKL. Trimming shortened V by 3 bases and J by 1 base, and 10 bases separated the two germline ends.

The CDR3 DNA sequence: TGCGCCAGCAGCCCTACACCGGGACCATACAATGAGCAGTTCTTC. Translating it yields CASSPTPGPYNEQFF. J is TRBJ2-1 and V is TRBV4-1; D tentatively reads TRBD1 or TRBD2 (5 bases each). Trimming left V 4 bases short and J 4 bases short, with 14 bases between. Looked up from germline, CDR1 is MGHRA and CDR2 is YSYEKL. CDR3 length: 15 residues.

The table lists this clone with a count of one. The rearrangement uses TRBV4-1 and TRBJ1-5; D is unresolved. The germline V gene has CDR1 MGHRA and CDR2 YSYEKL. CDR3 length: 13 residues. Trimming left V 3 bases short and J 2 bases short, with 5 bases between. CDR3 nucleotide sequence: TGCGCCAGCAGCCACGTAGGCAATCAGCCCCAGCATTTT. Translation gives CASSHVGNQPQHF.

The chain links TRBV5-1 to TRBJ2-7, with D possibly matching TRBD1 (6 bases). The CDR3 runs 13 residues. Between the trimmed V and J ends, which lost 2 bases and 3 bases, there was a span of 9 bases. Germline loops: CDR1 SGHRS, CDR2 YFSETQ. In DNA, the CDR3 is TGCGCCAGCAGCTTAGACAGGCTCTACGAGCAGTACTTC. Protein product: CASSLDRLYEQYF.

This chain uses TRBV7-9 with TRBJ1-2; D possibly corresponds to TRBD1 (5 bases). This CDR3 comprises 16 residues. Between the trimmed V and J ends, which lost 1 base and 4 bases, there was a span of 16 bases. Germline V gene data show CDR1 as SEHNR and CDR2 as FQNEAQ (reference sequence). The CDR3 protein is CASSLDGAGAPYGYTF. CDR3 coding DNA: TGTGCCAGCAGCTTAGATGGGGCAGGAGCCCCCTATGGCTACACCTTC.

Notes on this clone: Different DNA sequences within this sample yield the same CDR3. V and J are TRBV19 and TRBJ1-1; TRBD1 is a possible D gene (5 bases). The CDR3 is made up of 14 amino acids. V lost 1 base and J 5 bases, leaving 11 bases between the germline ends. Germline assignment: CDR1 LNHDA and CDR2 SQIVND (reference sequence). The CDR3 spells CASSIGGAGTEAFF. The CDR3 nucleotides read TGTGCCAGTAGTATAGGTGGGGCTGGTACTGAAGCTTTCTTT.

This sequence joins TRBV7-6 and TRBJ1-1, with TRBD1 matching 7 bases. Germline CDR1 SGHVS, CDR2 FNYEAQ. The junction had 5 bases not matched to a gene; V was cut back by 6 bases and J by 4 bases. The CDR3 runs 13 residues. Here the CDR3 DNA reads TGTGCCAGCAGTCCAGGGGGAGCCACTGAAGCTTTCTTT. This gives the protein CASSPGGATEAFF.

This sequence joins TRBV7-6 and TRBJ2-7, with D unclear. CDR1 and CDR2 (germline): SGHVS, FNYEAQ. Between the trimmed V and J ends, which lost 1 base and 0 bases, there was a span of 10 bases. This CDR3 spans 15 amino acids. The CDR3 DNA is TGTGCCAGCAGCTTAGGGGTGGGGAACTCCTACGAGCAGTACTTC. Its translation: CASSLGVGNSYEQYF.

The chain has TRBV19 and TRBJ1-2; D unresolved. V lost 3 bases to trimming and J lost 4 bases, with 12 bases between them. CDR3 length: 14 residues. Germline V lookup: CDR1 LNHDA, CDR2 SQIVND (reference sequence). CDR3 sequence reads: CASSMPSQTYGYTF. CDR3 DNA: TGTGCCAGTAGTATGCCGTCCCAAACCTATGGCTACACCTTC.